Listed below are T cell receptor beta chains from one sample, sequenced in a study of blood T cells in healthy people across ages. TCRdb re-derived calls from the 5' RACE reads in MiXCR, one entry per CDR3 protein. This sample has approximately 800,000 distinct CDR3 sequences, with more than 35% found just once. Sequenced: blood. The receptors here all came from a man of 80 years or more in good health. The CDR3 runs from the conserved cysteine through the conserved F or W. Some rows have no size entry. The others give once, few or many, or a class for an expanded clone.

>TRBJ2-7|TRBV5-1|few
CASSSDSRNEQYF
>TRBJ2-3|TRBV7-2|.
CASSFSWGDTQYF
>TRBJ2-3|TRBV3-1|.
CASSQELGGDTQYF
>TRBJ1-1|TRBV7-3|.
CASSSTGIDTEAFF
>TRBJ1-1|TRBV7-9|.
CASSSPGTGDTEAFF
>TRBJ2-1|TRBV12-3/TRBV12-4|.
CASSPGDRGLRNEQFF
>TRBJ1-4|TRBV12-3/TRBV12-4|.
CASSFDNEKLFF
>TRBJ2-1|TRBV20-1|many
CSAPSAGGSIKGNEQFF
>TRBJ2-2|TRBV12-3/TRBV12-4|.
CASSISGVNTGELFF
>TRBJ2-5|TRBV9|few
CASSVRNQETQYF
>TRBJ1-5|TRBV7-2|.
CASSLAGGRNHQPQHF
>TRBJ2-3|TRBV5-1|many
CASSFGLAPPADTQYF
>TRBJ2-3|TRBV7-3|.
CASSSSGTPADTQYF
>TRBJ2-7|TRBV7-9|.
CASSSPPETGGYSYEQYF
>TRBJ1-4|TRBV10-3|.
CATQNDGEKLFF
>TRBJ1-2|TRBV7-2|once
CASSLRSGLPYGYTF
>TRBJ2-3|TRBV9|few
CASTPESSTDTQYF
>TRBJ2-3|TRBV10-3|.
CAISDGTSGRVDTQYF
>TRBJ2-5|TRBV29-1|once
CSVKGQGQGTQYF
>TRBJ1-2|TRBV28|.
CASQDVTGQNYGCTF
>TRBJ2-7|TRBV9|.
CASSPQLVGLVYEQYF
>TRBJ2-5|TRBV6-6|.
CASSYGSGKETQYF
>TRBJ2-1|TRBV24-1|.
CATSDSVSYIGPGNEQFF
>TRBJ2-1|TRBV6-5|few
CASSTWFGRDNEQFF
>TRBJ2-7|TRBV30|.
CAWMSPWAGDSYEQYF
>TRBJ2-7|TRBV11-2|.
CASSPVETSGRSSYEQYF
>TRBJ2-1|TRBV7-2|.
CASSLAEPNEQFF
>TRBJ2-1|TRBV21-1|.
CASSKALSLQTHEQFF
>TRBJ2-1|TRBV29-1|many
CSAQPRYNEQFF
>TRBJ1-2|TRBV11-2|many
CASSSGGWYGYTF
>TRBJ2-7|TRBV7-2|few
CASSLARDRGYEQYF
>TRBJ2-7|TRBV9|.
CASSRDYAYEQYF
>TRBJ2-3|TRBV25-1|.
CASSEFSLSDTQYF
>TRBJ1-5|TRBV5-1|few
CASSLGTGGLDQPQHF
>TRBJ1-5|TRBV24-1|.
CATRGQGFYQPQHF
>TRBJ1-1|TRBV7-9|few
CASSLLPKNTEAFF
>TRBJ2-7|TRBV3-1|few
CASSQDKVGNTFYEQYF
>TRBJ2-1|TRBV5-1|.
CASSPEGLAASYNEQFF
>.|TRBV7-2|.
CASSDLRAETQYF
>TRBJ1-6|TRBV7-2|.
CASSSRDAAHNSPLHF